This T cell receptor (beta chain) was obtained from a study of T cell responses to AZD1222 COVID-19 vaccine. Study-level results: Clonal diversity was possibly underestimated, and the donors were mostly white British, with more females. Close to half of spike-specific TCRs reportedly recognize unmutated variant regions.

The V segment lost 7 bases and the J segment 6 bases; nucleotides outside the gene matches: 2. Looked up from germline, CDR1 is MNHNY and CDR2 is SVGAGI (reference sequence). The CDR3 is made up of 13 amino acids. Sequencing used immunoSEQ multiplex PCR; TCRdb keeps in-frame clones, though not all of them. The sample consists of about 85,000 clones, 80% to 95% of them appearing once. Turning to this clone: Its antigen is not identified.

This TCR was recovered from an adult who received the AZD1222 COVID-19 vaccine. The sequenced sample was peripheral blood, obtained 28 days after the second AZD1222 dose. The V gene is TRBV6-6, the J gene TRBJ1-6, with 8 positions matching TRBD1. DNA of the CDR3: TGTGCCAGCACGGGACAGGCTAATTCACCCCTCCACTTT. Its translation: CASTGQANSPLHF.